This passage covers 31 T cell receptor beta chains from one sample sequenced in a study of blood T cell repertoires in COVID-19. The data were produced by immunoSEQ multiplex PCR, yet TCRdb's version contains in-frame clones alone and is incomplete. The repertoire has around 270,000 clones, 80% to 85% of them found once; the top ten carry more than 1.5%. The specimen was peripheral blood. The receptors derive from a middle-aged woman who had recovered from COVID-19.

This clone occurred a few times. V and J are TRBV2 and TRBJ1-6; D is possibly TRBD1 (6 bases). This CDR3 contains 16 residues. Deletions cut 1 base from V and 9 bases from J, with 16 bases between. Germline V gives CDR1 SNHLY, CDR2 FYNNEI. The CDR3 protein is CASSEGPQGSGSPLHF. The CDR3 coding sequence is TGTGCCAGCAGTGAAGGTCCGCAGGGGAGTGGTTCACCCCTCCACTTT.

The V call is TRBV30, the J call TRBJ1-3, with TRBD1 as a possible D gene (5 bases). Germline CDR1 is GTSNPN and CDR2 is SVGIG (reference sequence). V dropped 5 bases and J dropped 3 bases, with 14 bases sitting between them. There are 14 residues in the CDR3. CDR3 sequence reads: CAWGKGEGGNTIYF. In nucleotides, the CDR3 is TGTGCCTGGGGAAAAGGGGAAGGTGGAAACACCATATATTTT. Drawing the rest from reference TRBV30 and TRBJ1-3, the complete variable domain is SQTIHQWPATLVQPVGSPLSLECTVEGTSNPNLYWYRQAAGRGLQLLFYSVGIGQISSEVPQNLSASRPQDRQFILSSKKLLLSDSGFYLCAWGKGEGGNTIYFGEGSWLTVV.

The rearrangement uses TRBV18 and TRBJ1-4, with D uncertain. The V end lost 0 bases, the J end lost 2 bases, and 7 bases lay between the germline ends. Looked up from germline, CDR1 is KGHSH and CDR2 is LQKENI. CDR3 length equals 15 residues. The CDR3 bases are TGTGCCAGCTCACCACCGTCCCTTACTAATGAAAAACTGTTTTTT. Protein sequence: CASSPPSLTNEKLFF. The whole variable domain, remainder taken from reference TRBV18 and TRBJ1-4, is NAGVMQNPRHLVRRRGQEARLRCSPMKGHSHVYWYRQLPEEGLKFMVYLQKENIIDESGMPKERFSAEFPKEGPSILRIQQVVRGDSAAYFCASSPPSLTNEKLFFGSGTQLSVL.

This clone was detected only a few times. CDR3 DNA sequence: TGTGCCAGCAGTACCTCCCCCCCCCGAGGGTCGGCACCCCTCCACTTT. It is translated as CASSTSPPRGSAPLHF. This rearrangement joins TRBV5-4 to TRBJ1-6, with D hard to call. Germline CDR1 and CDR2: SGHNT and YYREEE (reference sequence). This CDR3 is 16 amino acids long. The V gene lost 5 bases and the J gene lost 11 bases, with 23 bases spanning the gap.

CDR3 protein: CASSFSGTEETQYF. The CDR3 nucleotides read TGCGCCAGCAGCTTTTCGGGGACAGAAGAGACCCAGTACTTC. V usage is TRBV5-1 and J usage is TRBJ2-5, with 7 bases identical to TRBD1. The CDR3 contains 14 residues. The V and J ends lost 2 bases and 3 bases, in that order; junction bases with no gene match: 4. Germline V CDR1 and CDR2: SGHRS, YFSETQ.

This chain links TRBV28 with TRBJ1-5; 8 bases map to TRBD1. The V gene end was trimmed by 7 bases and the J gene end by 3 bases; junction bases not matched to a gene: 8. The CDR3 loop spans 15 amino acids. Looked up from germline, CDR1 is MDHEN and CDR2 is SYDVKM. CDR3 DNA: TGTGCCAGCAACCTGGGACAGGCCTTCAATCAGCCCCAGCATTTT. It translates to CASNLGQAFNQPQHF.

The genes are TRBV12-3 or TRBV12-4 and TRBJ1-2, with D unclear. The V end lost 3 bases, the J end lost 8 bases, and 13 bases lay between the germline ends. The CDR3 is made up of 13 amino acids. The CDR3 loop is CASSFGQEDGYTF. The CDR3, as DNA: TGTGCCAGCAGTTTTGGGCAGGAAGACGGCTACACCTTC.

As DNA, the CDR3 is TGTGCCAGCAGCTCACAGGGTTGGAATCAGCCCCAGCATTTT. It codes for CASSSQGWNQPQHF. The genes are TRBV7-9 and TRBJ1-5; tentative D call: TRBD1 (6 bases). Looked up from germline, CDR1 is SEHNR and CDR2 is FQNEAQ (reference sequence). With 4 bases removed from V and 4 bases from J, the gap between germline ends came to 11 bases. This CDR3 has 14 residues.

J is TRBJ2-1 and V is TRBV28, with D perhaps matching TRBD2 (6 bases). CDR1 is MDHEN, CDR2 SYDVKM, per germline. V was cut by 5 bases and J by 10 bases, with 18 bases left in between. The CDR3 spans 14 residues. The CDR3 DNA follows: TGTGCCAGCAGTCGCGGGGCAACTCTGGACGAGCAGTTCTTC. It encodes CASSRGATLDEQFF.

This chain connects TRBV11-1 to TRBJ1-2; the D is unclear. The V gene lost 1 base and the J gene lost 6 bases, with 12 bases spanning the gap. CDR1 is SGHAT and CDR2 is FQDESV in the germline V gene (reference sequence). This CDR3 has 14 residues. The CDR3 DNA reads TGTGCCAGCAGCTTAGGTCGACTGAAGGATGGCTACACCTTC. Its translation: CASSLGRLKDGYTF.

This chain's CDR3 is CASSLDRDEQYF. In DNA, the CDR3 is TGTGCCAGCAGCCTCGACAGGGACGAGCAGTACTTC. The chain uses TRBV7-9 and TRBJ2-7, with 7 bases matching TRBD1. V trimming: 5 bases; J trimming: 5 bases; junction bases outside the gene matches: 3. CDR1 and CDR2 (germline): SEHNR, FQNEAQ (reference sequence). The CDR3 has 12 amino acids.

The chain couples TRBV5-1 to TRBJ2-1; 9 bases are shared with TRBD2. The CDR3 is made up of 17 amino acids. Germline V gene lookup returns CDR1 SGHRS and CDR2 YFSETQ. V shed 0 bases and J 0 bases; nucleotides not matched to a gene: 4. The CDR3 spells CASSLVGSGGSYNEQFF. The CDR3 DNA reads TGCGCCAGCAGCTTGGTGGGTAGCGGGGGCTCCTACAATGAGCAGTTCTTC.

The chain recombines TRBV28 with TRBJ2-5, with TRBD2 identical over 7 bases. Germline CDR1 reads MDHEN; CDR2 reads SYDVKM. Germline trimming cut 5 bases from V and 5 bases from J; bases unmatched to any gene: 11. This CDR3 has 15 amino acids. In DNA form, the CDR3 reads TGTGCCAGCAGTCCGAGGGGAGGGTACGTCGAGACCCAGTACTTC. This gives the protein CASSPRGGYVETQYF. Full variable domain (outside the CDR3, taken from reference TRBV28 and TRBJ2-5): DVKVTQSSRYLVKRTGEKVFLECVQDMDHENMFWYRQDPGLGLRLIYFSYDVKMKEKGDIPEGYSVSREKKERFSLILESASTNQTSMYLCASSPRGGYVETQYFGPGTRLLVL.

Of note for this clone: One junction end does not reproduce the germline sequence, and a read error may be involved. J is TRBJ2-5 and V is TRBV7-9; maybe TRBD1 (5 bases). The CDR3 has 14 amino acids. Germline V gene lookup returns CDR1 SEHNR and CDR2 FQNEAQ (reference sequence). CDR3 region: CASSPPLGQGTQYF. The CDR3 region has the DNA TGTGCCAGCAGCCCCCCCCTGGGGCAAGGGACCCAGTACTTC.

This clone was seen a handful of times. The chain combines TRBV20-1 with TRBJ2-1; D perhaps matches TRBD2 (5 bases). The CDR3 runs to 11 residues. The V end lost 5 bases, the J end lost 5 bases, and 7 bases lay between the germline ends. The germline V gene encodes CDR1 DFQATT and CDR2 SNEGSKA (reference sequence). In nucleotides, the CDR3 is TGCAGTGCTTACGGGGACAATGAGCAGTTCTTC. Its translation: CSAYGDNEQFF.

In this sample, this clone turned up many times. V and J are TRBV11-3 and TRBJ1-1; TRBD1 agrees at 8 bases. The trim removed 5 bases at V and 0 bases at J, leaving 14 bases unmatched. Germline loops: CDR1 SGHNT, CDR2 YENEEA. The CDR3 contains 18 residues. CDR3 residues: CASSRQGLVGQLNTEAFF. The DNA of the CDR3 is TGTGCCAGCAGCCGACAGGGGCTGGTAGGGCAACTGAACACTGAAGCTTTCTTT.

The gene calls are TRBV5-6 and TRBJ1-1; TRBD1 agrees at 8 bases. Germline V gene lookup returns CDR1 SGHDT and CDR2 YYEEEE. Trimming cost V 4 bases and J 6 bases; bases outside gene matches: 8. The CDR3 sequence is 14 residues long. The CDR3 nucleotides read TGTGCCAGCAGCCAACCGGACAGGGCCCCTGAAGCTTTCTTT. Protein sequence: CASSQPDRAPEAFF.

This chain links TRBV28 with TRBJ1-2; no clear D. Trimming left V 7 bases short and J 7 bases short, with 13 bases between. CDR1 MDHEN and CDR2 SYDVKM come from the germline V gene. The length of the CDR3 is 12 residues. The CDR3 sequence is CASNVGARGYTF. CDR3 nucleotides: TGTGCCAGCAACGTGGGAGCGCGTGGCTACACCTTC.

The rearrangement links TRBV5-1 to TRBJ1-6; 7 bases align to TRBD1. The V gene's germline CDR1 is SGHRS and CDR2 YFSETQ. This CDR3 region has 14 residues. Trimming cost V 0 bases and J 10 bases; bases outside gene matches: 4. Here the CDR3 DNA reads TGCGCCAGCAGCTTGGGGCAGGGGGTCTCACCCCTCCACTTT. This sequence encodes CASSLGQGVSPLHF.

The chain employs TRBV28 and TRBJ1-5; 9 bases map to TRBD1. This CDR3 contains 16 residues. CDR1 is MDHEN, CDR2 SYDVKM, per germline. V was clipped by 4 bases and J by 4 bases; unmatched bases: 8. DNA of the CDR3: TGTGCCAGCAGTTACCCCCGGGACAGGGTAAATCAGCCCCAGCATTTT. Translation gives CASSYPRDRVNQPQHF.

The V gene is TRBV11-3, the J gene TRBJ2-4; no reliable D call. V was trimmed by 2 bases and J by 7 bases, leaving 6 bases between them. The CDR3 runs 12 residues. The germline V gene has CDR1 SGHNT and CDR2 YENEEA. CDR3 in DNA: TGTGCCAGCAGCTTACGGGTGAACATTCAGTACTTC. Translating it yields CASSLRVNIQYF.

In nucleotides, the CDR3 is TGCGCCAGCAGCCAAGGAAGTACCGTACTAGCGGGACGCGAGCAGTACTTC. It translates to CASSQGSTVLAGREQYF. The V call is TRBV4-1, the J call TRBJ2-7, with 10 bases identical to TRBD2. Losses at the gene ends were 1 base for V and 6 bases for J; bases not matched to a gene: 12. This CDR3 has 17 residues. The germline V gene encodes CDR1 MGHRA and CDR2 YSYEKL.

There are many counts of this clone. The V call is TRBV6-5, the J call TRBJ1-5; the D is unclear. The V end lost 6 bases, the J end lost 3 bases, and 9 bases lay between the germline ends. The CDR3 totals 13 residues. Germline values: CDR1 MNHEY, CDR2 SVGAGI. CDR3 DNA: TGTGCCAGCAGGTCGACTAACAATCAGCCCCAGCATTTT. It is translated as CASRSTNNQPQHF.

As regards this clone: A junction end diverges from the germline sequence, so it may reflect a read error. The J gene is TRBJ2-1, the V gene TRBV28; 16 nucleotides match TRBD2. This CDR3 has 13 amino acids. Germline V gene lookup returns CDR1 MDHEN and CDR2 SYDVKM. CDR3 DNA sequence: TGTGCCAGCAGTTTGGGACTAGCGGGGGGGTGGCTCTTC. It codes for CASSLGLAGGWLF.

The V call is TRBV7-3, the J call TRBJ2-3; weak D call: TRBD2 (6 bases). V was pared by 5 bases and J by 3 bases, with 12 bases between. Germline CDR1 is SGHTA and CDR2 is FQGTGA. The CDR3 extends over 14 amino acids. This CDR3 reads CASSARLDTDTQYF. CDR3 sequence (DNA): TGTGCCAGCAGCGCTAGACTAGATACAGATACGCAGTATTTT.

The CDR3 region is CASKRGGGDTQYF. The DNA for the CDR3 is TGTGCCAGCAAGCGGGGGGGCGGAGATACGCAGTATTTT. This chain joins TRBV7-9 and TRBJ2-3; 10 nucleotides line up with TRBD2. Germline CDR1 reads SEHNR; CDR2 reads FQNEAQ (reference sequence). V gave up 7 bases and J gave up 5 bases; unmatched junction bases: 3. The CDR3 length is 13 residues.

This clone was seen a handful of times. This rearrangement joins TRBV7-2 to TRBJ2-2; 8 bases fit TRBD1. V lost 5 bases, J lost 6 bases, and 8 bases stayed unmatched. CDR3 length equals 15 residues. The germline V gene has CDR1 SGHTA and CDR2 FQGNSA. The CDR3 spells CASSPPGQVPGELFF. In DNA form, the CDR3 reads TGTGCCAGCAGCCCCCCGGGACAGGTACCCGGGGAGCTGTTTTTT.

The V gene is TRBV28, the J gene TRBJ1-5, with D unclear. This CDR3 comprises 16 residues. Per the germline V gene, CDR1 is MDHEN and CDR2 is SYDVKM. V was shortened by 11 bases and J by 4 bases, with 24 bases between the two germline ends. In DNA form, the CDR3 reads TGTGCCCATCAGAGCAGGACGTTTCGGGGTAATCAGCCCCAGCATTTT. Protein: CAHQSRTFRGNQPQHF.

The J gene is TRBJ2-7, the V gene TRBV10-3; 12 positions match TRBD1. With 7 bases clipped from V and 5 bases from J, the junction kept 3 bases outside the gene matches. CDR1 is ENHRY, CDR2 SYGVKD, per germline. This CDR3 is built from 13 residues. CDR3 loop: CAITGTGGDEQYF. CDR3 coding DNA: TGTGCCATCACGGGGACAGGGGGCGACGAGCAGTACTTC.

The J gene is TRBJ1-2, the V gene TRBV5-1; D is ambiguous. The CDR3 runs 16 residues. V lost 0 bases, J lost 4 bases, and 16 bases lay in between. Germline V gives CDR1 SGHRS, CDR2 YFSETQ. CDR3 loop: CASSLDGYGSVYGYTF. DNA for the CDR3: TGCGCCAGCAGCTTGGACGGGTACGGTTCAGTCTATGGCTACACCTTC. Looking up the rest from reference TRBV5-1 and TRBJ1-2 gives the full variable domain: KAGVTQTPRYLIKTRGQQVTLSCSPISGHRSVSWYQQTPGQGLQFLFEYFSETQRNKGNFPGRFSGRQFSNSRSEMNVSTLELGDSALYLCASSLDGYGSVYGYTFGSGTRLTVV.

This chain links TRBV19 with TRBJ2-1; TRBD2 matches 14 bases. Germline trimming cut 9 bases from V and 2 bases from J; bases unmatched to any gene: 3. Germline loops: CDR1 LNHDA, CDR2 SQIVND (reference sequence). The length of the CDR3 is 15 residues. The CDR3 DNA is TGTGCCAGCCGGACTAGCGGGGGGCCCTACAATGAGCAGTTCTTC. Translating it yields CASRTSGGPYNEQFF. The variable domain in full, completed from reference TRBV19 and TRBJ2-1, reads DGGITQSPKYLFRKEGQNVTLSCEQNLNHDAMYWYRQDPGQGLRLIYYSQIVNDFQKGDIAEGYSVSREKKESFPLTVTSAQKNPTAFYLCASRTSGGPYNEQFFGPGTRLTVL.